This T cell receptor beta chain was profiled in a study of cytomegalovirus exposure and HLA in healthy donors. Study in general: There were a few hundred genotyped donors. Of these, about 80% fell in the genetic ancestry cluster associated with self-reported Caucasian donors. Overall study results and limits: Prior analysis indicated that the majority of TCR beta V segments exhibited productivity approximately 87% or approximately 30% of the time.

A remark on this clone: The antigen is undetermined.

60 Vbeta and 13 Jbeta primers were used in PCR. Clones were read by immunoSEQ multiplex PCR, and TCRdb kept only the in-frame ones, dropping some. Seen in this sample are approximately 120,000 clones; the ten most common clones hold 2% to 2.5%. There are 12 residues in the CDR3. Germline V gene lookup returns CDR1 SQVTM and CDR2 ANQGSEA. V was cut by 1 base and J by 6 bases, with 9 bases left in between. The TCR was taken from a man in his forties in good health and CMV-seronegative. Sequenced input: PBMCs. The rearrangement links TRBV29-1 to TRBJ1-1, with D unclear. CDR3 nucleotides: TGCAGCGTTGAAGGAACAGTACCTGAAGCTTTCTTT. This sequence encodes CSVEGTVPEAFF.